This TCR beta chain was identified during a study of blood T cell repertoires in COVID-19. Sequencing was performed with immunoSEQ multiplex PCR; in TCRdb, only in-frame clones are kept and a portion is missing. The top ten hold around 1.3% of the sample, which has under 300,000 clones, approximately 90% seen once. The CDR3 length is 13 residues. V was pared by 4 bases and J by 2 bases, with 9 bases between. The germline V gene encodes CDR1 SGHKS and CDR2 YYEKEE (reference sequence). This clone has more than one count but fewer than ten. Other DNA sequences of this sample code for an identical CDR3. The rearrangement uses TRBV5-5 and TRBJ1-2; D uncertain. This clonotype was sampled from a human donor in a cohort exposed to, infected with or recovered from COVID-19 (not recorded which). The donor label of this sample is uncertain. Sequenced: PBMCs or T cells enriched from blood (not recorded which). The CDR3 DNA follows: TGTGCCAGCAGCCGACGAGGGAACTATGGCTACACCTTC. This encodes CASSRRGNYGYTF.